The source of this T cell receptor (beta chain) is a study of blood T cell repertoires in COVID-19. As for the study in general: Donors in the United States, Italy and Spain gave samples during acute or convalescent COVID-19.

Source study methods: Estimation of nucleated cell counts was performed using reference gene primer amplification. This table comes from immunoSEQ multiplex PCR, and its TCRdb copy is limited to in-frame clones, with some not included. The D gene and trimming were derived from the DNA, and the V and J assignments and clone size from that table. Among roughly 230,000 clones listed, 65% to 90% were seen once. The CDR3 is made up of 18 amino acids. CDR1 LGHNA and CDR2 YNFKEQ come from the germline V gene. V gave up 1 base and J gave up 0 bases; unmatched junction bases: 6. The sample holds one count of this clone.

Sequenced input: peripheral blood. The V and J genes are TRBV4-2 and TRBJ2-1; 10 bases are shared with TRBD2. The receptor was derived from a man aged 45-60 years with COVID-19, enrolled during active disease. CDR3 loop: CASSQGRASGGSYNEQFF. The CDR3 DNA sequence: TGTGCCAGCAGCCAAGGAAGGGCTAGCGGGGGCTCCTACAATGAGCAGTTCTTC.